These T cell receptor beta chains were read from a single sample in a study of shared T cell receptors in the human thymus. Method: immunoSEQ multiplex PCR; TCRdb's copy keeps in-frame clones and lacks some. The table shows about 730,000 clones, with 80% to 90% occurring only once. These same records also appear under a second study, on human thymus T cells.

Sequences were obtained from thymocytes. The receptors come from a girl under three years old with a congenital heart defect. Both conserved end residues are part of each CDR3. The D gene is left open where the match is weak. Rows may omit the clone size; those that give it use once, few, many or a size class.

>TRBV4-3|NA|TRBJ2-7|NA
TGCGCCAGCAGCCAAGGACCTGACGGAGGCGAGCAGTACTTC
CASSQGPDGGEQYF
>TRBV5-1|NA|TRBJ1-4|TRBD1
TGCGCCAGCAGCCCGGACAGGGAAAGGTTGGGTGAAAAACTGTTTTTT
CASSPDRERLGEKLFF
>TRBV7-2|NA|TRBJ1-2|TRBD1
TGTGCCAGCAGCTTCGGGACAGGGGAAGATGGCTACACCTTC
CASSFGTGEDGYTF
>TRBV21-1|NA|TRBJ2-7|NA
TGTGCCAGCAAAACTCCACTATTC
CASKTPLF
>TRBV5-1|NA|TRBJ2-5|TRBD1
TGCGCCAGCAGCTGGGTCAGGGGGCAGGAGACCCAGTACTTC
CASSWVRGQETQYF
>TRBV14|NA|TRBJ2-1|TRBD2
TGTGCCAGCAGCCATTGCGGGACTAGCGGGGGGACCTACAATGAGCAGTTCTTC
CASSHCGTSGGTYNEQFF
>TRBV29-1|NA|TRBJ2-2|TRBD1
TGCAGCGTTGATGATAGGACAGGGAACACCGGGGAGCTGTTTTTT
CSVDDRTGNTGELFF
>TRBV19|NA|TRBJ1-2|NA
TGTGCCTGCGGGATTAACTATGGCTACACCTTC
CACGINYGYTF
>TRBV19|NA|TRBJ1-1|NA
TGTGCCAGTACCCTATCCCGGCGAGGGTTGATGAACACTGAAGCTTTCTTT
CASTLSRRGLMNTEAFF
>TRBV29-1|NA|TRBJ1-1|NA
TGCAGCGTCGACTCTGATGGTAACACTGAAGCTTTCTTT
CSVDSDGNTEAFF
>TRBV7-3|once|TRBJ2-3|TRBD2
TGTGCCAGCAGCTTAAGAGGAGCTAGCGGGGGGGCAGATACGCAGTATTTT
CASSLRGASGGADTQYF
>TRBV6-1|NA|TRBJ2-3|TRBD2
TGTGCCAGCAGACGGGGGGGCGCGTCAAATACGCAGTATTTT
CASRRGGASNTQYF
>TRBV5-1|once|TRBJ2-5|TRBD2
TGCGCCAGCAGCCAGACTGGGACTAGCGGAGAGACCCAGTACTTC
CASSQTGTSGETQYF
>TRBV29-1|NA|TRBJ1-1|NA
TGCAGCGCTAACAGGGCCTTAGTCGCTGAAGCTTTCTTT
CSANRALVAEAFF
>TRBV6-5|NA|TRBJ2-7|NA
TGTGCCAGCAGTTATGAGGCCCTGGGTTCCTACGAGCAGTACTTC
CASSYEALGSYEQYF
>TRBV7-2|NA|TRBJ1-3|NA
TGTGCCAGCACTAAGCTACAGCGGGATCCGGGAAACACCATATATTTT
CASTKLQRDPGNTIYF
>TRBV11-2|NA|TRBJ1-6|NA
TGTGCCAGCAGCCCTACAGGGTGCTCCTATAATTCACCCCTCCACTTT
CASSPTGCSYNSPLHF
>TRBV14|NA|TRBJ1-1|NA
TGTGCCAGCAGCCAAGATAAGGTGGGCAGAGATGGAGCTTTCTTT
CASSQDKVGRDGAFF
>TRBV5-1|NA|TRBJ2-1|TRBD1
TGCGCCAGCAGCTCGAGCTCGGACCCGGGACAGCTCTCCTACAATGAGCAGTTCTTC
CASSSSSDPGQLSYNEQFF
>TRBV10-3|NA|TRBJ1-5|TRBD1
TGTGCCATCAGCCCCCAAAGGGACAGAAATCAGCCCCAGCATTTT
CAISPQRDRNQPQHF
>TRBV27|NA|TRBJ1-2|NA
TGTGCCAGCAGTTTATCCCATCGCCCGGGGGAGGGCTACACCTTC
CASSLSHRPGEGYTF
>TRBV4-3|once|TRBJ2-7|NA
TGCGCCAGCAGCCAAGATGAGCAGGGGCAAGGGACCTACGAGCAGTACTTC
CASSQDEQGQGTYEQYF
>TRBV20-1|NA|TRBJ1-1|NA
TGCAGTGCTAGAGCTGCTGAAGCTTTCTTT
CSARAAEAFF
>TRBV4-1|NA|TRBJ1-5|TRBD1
TGCGCCAGCAGCCAAGTCTTTTATTGGGGACAGAGCAATCAGCCCCAGCATTTT
CASSQVFYWGQSNQPQHF
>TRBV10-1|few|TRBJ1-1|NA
TGCGCCAGCAGCTTAGGGACGGAGGGTTATGAAGCTTTCTTT
CASSLGTEGYEAFF
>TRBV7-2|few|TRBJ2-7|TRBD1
TGTGCCAGCAGCACCCGTAGGACAGGGCCCTACGAGCAGTACTTC
CASSTRRTGPYEQYF
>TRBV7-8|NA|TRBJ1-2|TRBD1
TGTGCCAGCAGCTTAGAGGGACAGGGCCCCTATGGCTACACCTTC
CASSLEGQGPYGYTF
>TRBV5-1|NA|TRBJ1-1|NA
TGCGCCAGCAGCCCCGTCGCTCAGGGGAGTATGACTGAAGCTTTCTTT
CASSPVAQGSMTEAFF